The 13 T cell receptor beta chains in this list originate from one sample, sequenced in a study of T cells in Graves' hyperthyroidism and ophthalmopathy. The CDR3 regions of TCR beta were amplified from RNA transcripts. When the TCR CDR3 underwent first-round RT-PCR, the HTBI primer set was used. Each CDR3 protein gets one entry after TCRdb re-called the multiplex PCR reads with MiXCR. Of around 700,000 distinct CDR3 sequences in the sample, around 19% were seen once. Input material: blood. Receptors originate from a woman in her forties or fifties with Graves' hyperthyroidism that later progressed to Graves' ophthalmopathy.

The gene calls are TRBV27 and TRBJ2-1; 15 bases map to TRBD2. This CDR3 has 17 residues. With V trimmed by 5 bases and J by 7 bases, 9 bases remained unmatched. From germline, CDR1 is MNHEY and CDR2 SMNVEV (reference sequence). The CDR3, as DNA: TGTGCCAGCAGTACCTGGACTAGCGGGGGGGCTGTAAATGAGCAGTTCTTC. This translates into CASSTWTSGGAVNEQFF.

This clonotype was seen many times. The rearrangement uses TRBV5-1 and TRBJ1-1; no clear D. CDR1 and CDR2 from the germline V gene are SGHRS and YFSETQ. Trimming shortened V by 4 bases and J by 1 base, and 11 bases separated the two germline ends. This CDR3 is 14 amino acids long. This CDR3 reads CASSSQTRNTEAFF. The DNA of the CDR3 is TGCGCCAGCAGCAGCCAGACAAGGAACACTGAAGCTTTCTTT.

V and J are TRBV20-1 and TRBJ1-2; 7 bases match TRBD1. After removal of 6 bases from V and 0 bases from J, the junction contained 10 bases not matched to a gene. There are 15 residues in the CDR3. Germline-derived CDR1 and CDR2 are DFQATT and SNEGSKA (reference sequence). This chain's CDR3 is CSANAQGRPNYGYTF. Written as DNA, the CDR3 is TGCAGTGCAAACGCACAGGGGCGCCCTAACTATGGCTACACCTTC.

As for this clonotype: This may arise from a read error, as a much more abundant clone is one base away. The V gene is TRBV11-1, the J gene TRBJ2-7; no clear D gene. The CDR3 contains 15 residues. Germline V gives CDR1 SGHAT, CDR2 FQDESV (reference sequence). The DNA for the CDR3 is TGTGCCAGCAGCCAAAGAGGTATCCCCTCCTTCGAGCAGTACTTC. Encoded protein: CASSQRGIPSFEQYF. The variable domain in full, with the rest retrieved from reference TRBV11-1 and TRBJ2-7, is EAEVAQSPRYKITEKSQAVAFWCDPISGHATLYWYRQILGQGPELLVQFQDESVVDDSQLPKDRFSAERLKGVDSTLKIQPAELGDSAMYLCASSQRGIPSFEQYFGPGTRLTVT.

This clonotype was seen a handful of times. The chain uses TRBV2 and TRBJ1-6; the match to TRBD1 covers 7 bases. With V trimmed by 6 bases and J by 10 bases, 6 bases remained unmatched. From germline, CDR1 is SNHLY and CDR2 FYNNEI. The CDR3 is made up of 13 amino acids. CDR3 in DNA: TGTGCCAGCAGGCGACAGGGTCAATCACCCCTCCACTTT. Amino acids: CASRRQGQSPLHF.

This clonotype occurred many times. J is TRBJ2-5 and V is TRBV6-1; 10 bases are a match to TRBD1. The CDR3 has 15 residues. Trimming took 4 bases from V and 4 from J; bases not matched to a gene: 6. Germline CDR1 and CDR2: MNHNS and SASEGT. The CDR3, as DNA: TGTGCCAGCAGTGGCCGGGACAGGGGAAGAGAGACCCAGTACTTC. It translates to CASSGRDRGRETQYF.

The chain carries TRBV6-1 and TRBJ1-5, with D hard to call. Trimming shortened V by 9 bases and J by 1 base, and 13 bases separated the two germline ends. Germline V lookup: CDR1 MNHNS, CDR2 SASEGT. The CDR3 length is 14 residues. The DNA for the CDR3 is TGTGCCAGTCACTCGTATAGAAGCAATCAGCCCCAGCATTTT. As protein: CASHSYRSNQPQHF.

This clonotype has a handful of counts. A read error may be the cause here, since a much bigger clone is one base away. This chain uses TRBV28 with TRBJ2-5; no definite D call. Germline V gives CDR1 MDHEN, CDR2 SYDVKM. The CDR3 covers 15 residues. Deletions cut 2 bases from V and 4 bases from J, with 14 bases between. CDR3: CASSLRGPVPETQYF. CDR3 DNA sequence: TGTGCCAGCAGTTTACGAGGACCAGTGCCAGAGACCCAGTACTTC.

This clonotype was seen at least ten times. The chain employs TRBV7-9 and TRBJ2-5; the match to TRBD1 covers 7 bases. With V trimmed by 4 bases and J by 1 base, 0 bases remained unmatched. The CDR3 sequence is 13 residues long. Germline CDR1 is SEHNR and CDR2 is FQNEAQ (reference sequence). CDR3 amino acids: CASSWDSQETQYF. The CDR3 DNA reads as TGTGCCAGCAGCTGGGACAGCCAAGAGACCCAGTACTTC.

V is TRBV6-1 and J is TRBJ1-3; 9 nucleotides align to TRBD1. CDR3 length equals 12 residues. Germline V gives CDR1 MNHNS, CDR2 SASEGT. J gave up 7 bases and V 7 bases, and 2 bases lay outside the gene matches. CDR3 DNA sequence: TGTGCCAGCAAGACAGGGGGGAACACCATATATTTT. This sequence encodes CASKTGGNTIYF.

J is TRBJ2-2 and V is TRBV20-1; 13 bases align to TRBD2. There are 14 residues in the CDR3. V shed 7 bases and J 5 bases; nucleotides not matched to a gene: 4. CDR1 is DFQATT, CDR2 SNEGSKA, per germline (reference sequence). As DNA, the CDR3 is TGCAGTGGTACTAGCGGGGGGGCAACCGGGGAGCTGTTTTTT. This codes for CSGTSGGATGELFF.

This clonotype was observed many times. This chain joins TRBV20-1 and TRBJ2-1; D ambiguous. The V end was cut by 3 bases, the J end by 4 bases, with 10 bases between. Germline V lookup: CDR1 DFQATT, CDR2 SNEGSKA (reference sequence). The CDR3 is 13 residues long. DNA for the CDR3: TGCAGTGCTAGCGGTCCAGGTTACAATGAGCAGTTCTTC. As protein: CSASGPGYNEQFF.

This clonotype was observed many times. The V and J genes are TRBV29-1 and TRBJ1-1; the match to TRBD1 covers 8 bases. Germline lookup yields CDR1 SQVTM and CDR2 ANQGSEA. The trim removed 8 bases at V and 0 bases at J, leaving 5 bases unmatched. The CDR3 extends over 13 amino acids. CDR3 protein: CSISDRVNTEAFF. DNA of the CDR3: TGCAGCATTTCGGACAGGGTGAACACTGAAGCTTTCTTT.